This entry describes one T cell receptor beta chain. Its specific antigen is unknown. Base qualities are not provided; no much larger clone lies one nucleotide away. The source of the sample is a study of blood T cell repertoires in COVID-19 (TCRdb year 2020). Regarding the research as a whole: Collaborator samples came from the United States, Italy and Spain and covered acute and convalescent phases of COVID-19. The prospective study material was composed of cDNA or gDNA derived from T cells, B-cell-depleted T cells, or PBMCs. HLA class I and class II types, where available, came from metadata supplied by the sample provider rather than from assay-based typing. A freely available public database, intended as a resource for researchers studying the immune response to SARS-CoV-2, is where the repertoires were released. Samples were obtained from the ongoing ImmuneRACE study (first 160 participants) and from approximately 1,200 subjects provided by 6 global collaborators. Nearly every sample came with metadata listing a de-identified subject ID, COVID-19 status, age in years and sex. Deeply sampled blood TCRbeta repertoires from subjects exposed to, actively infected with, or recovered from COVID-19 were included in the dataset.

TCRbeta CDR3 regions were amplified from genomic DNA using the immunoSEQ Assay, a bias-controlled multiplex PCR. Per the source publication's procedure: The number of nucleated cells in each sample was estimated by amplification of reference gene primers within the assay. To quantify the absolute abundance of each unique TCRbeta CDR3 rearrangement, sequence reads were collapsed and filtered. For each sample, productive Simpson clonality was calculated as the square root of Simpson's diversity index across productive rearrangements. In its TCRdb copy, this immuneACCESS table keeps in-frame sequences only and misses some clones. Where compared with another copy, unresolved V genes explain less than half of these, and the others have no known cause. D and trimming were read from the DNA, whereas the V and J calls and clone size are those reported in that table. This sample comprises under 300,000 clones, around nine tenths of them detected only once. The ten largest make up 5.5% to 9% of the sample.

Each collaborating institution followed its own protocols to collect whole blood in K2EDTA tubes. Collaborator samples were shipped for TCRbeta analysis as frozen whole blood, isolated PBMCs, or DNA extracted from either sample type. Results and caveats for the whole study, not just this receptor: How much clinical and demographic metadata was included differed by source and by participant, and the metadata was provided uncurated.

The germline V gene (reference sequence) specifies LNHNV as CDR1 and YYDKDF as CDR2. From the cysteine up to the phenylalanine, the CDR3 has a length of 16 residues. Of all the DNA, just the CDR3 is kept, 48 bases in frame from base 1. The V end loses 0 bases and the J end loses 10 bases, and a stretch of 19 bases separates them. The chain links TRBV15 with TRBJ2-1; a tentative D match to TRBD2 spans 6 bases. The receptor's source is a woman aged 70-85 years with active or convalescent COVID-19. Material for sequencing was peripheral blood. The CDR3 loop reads CATSRDAPPMAGEQFF. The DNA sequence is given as TGTGCCACCAGCAGAGATGCCCCTCCAATGGCGGGGGAGCAGTTCTTC.